What follows describes a single T cell receptor beta chain. These data come from a study of blood T cell repertoires in COVID-19. Study context: Nucleic acid was either cDNA or gDNA, and it came from T cells, B-cell-depleted T cells, or PBMCs.

Per germline, CDR1 SGHRS and CDR2 YFSETQ. The V gene end was trimmed by 0 bases and the J gene end by 9 bases; junction bases not matched to a gene: 6. This CDR3 contains 14 residues. In the original analysis: Reference gene primer amplification gave estimated nucleated cell counts. Generated by immunoSEQ multiplex PCR, the TCRdb table keeps only in-frame clones and is missing some. V, J and clone size are those of that table, while D and trimming were read from the DNA. This table holds more than 200,000 clones, over 65% found once. Material: peripheral blood. This rearrangement joins TRBV5-1 to TRBJ2-1; 7 positions match TRBD1. This sequence was found in a woman between 70 and 85 years old with active or convalescent COVID-19. In DNA, the CDR3 is TGCGCCAGCAGCTTGGGACAGGGAGAGAGTGAGCAGTTCTTC. Translating it yields CASSLGQGESEQFF.